A single sample is the source of the 28 T cell receptor beta chains below, sequenced in a study of pediatric ulcerative colitis. The data were produced by immunoSEQ multiplex PCR, yet TCRdb's version contains in-frame clones alone and is incomplete. This sample yields about 32,000 clones, of which 82% are seen a single time; around 4.5% belongs to the top ten. The sample consisted of blood. The receptors here all came from a boy younger than 18 with severe ulcerative colitis.

The genes are TRBV27 and TRBJ2-3; D gene uncertain. V gave up 3 bases and J gave up 7 bases, with 2 bases separating them. The CDR3 runs 10 residues. The germline V gene encodes CDR1 MNHEY and CDR2 SMNVEV (reference sequence). CDR3 loop: CASSFHTQYF. The CDR3 coding sequence is TGTGCCAGCAGTTTTCATACGCAGTATTTT.

The rearrangement links TRBV9 to TRBJ1-2; D gene uncertain. V was trimmed by 0 bases and J by 0 bases, leaving 6 bases between them. Germline V CDR1 and CDR2: SGDLS, YYNGEE. The CDR3 extends over 14 amino acids. CDR3 sequence reads: CASSVAGPNYGYTF. The DNA for the CDR3 is TGTGCCAGCAGCGTAGCAGGACCTAACTATGGCTACACCTTC. The variable domain in full, completed from reference TRBV9 and TRBJ1-2, reads DSGVTQTPKHLITATGQRVTLRCSPRSGDLSVYWYQQSLDQGLQFLIQYYNGEERAKGNILERFSAQQFPDLHSELNLSSLELGDSALYFCASSVAGPNYGYTFGSGTRLTVV.

J is TRBJ1-2 and V is TRBV27; 8 bases fit TRBD1. Trimming removed 5 bases from V and 6 bases from J; junction bases left unmatched: 11. This CDR3 has 15 residues. Germline V gene lookup returns CDR1 MNHEY and CDR2 SMNVEV (reference sequence). The DNA for the CDR3 is TGTGCCAGCAGTCCCAGACAGGGGATAATACATGGCTACACCTTC. This gives the protein CASSPRQGIIHGYTF.

V is TRBV6-5 and J is TRBJ2-5, with 8 bases matching TRBD2. The germline V gene encodes CDR1 MNHEY and CDR2 SVGAGI. With 10 bases clipped from V and 2 bases from J, the junction kept 12 bases outside the gene matches. The CDR3 is made up of 15 amino acids. The CDR3 loop is CATQRRGELQETQYF. As DNA, the CDR3 is TGTGCCACCCAAAGGCGGGGGGAACTTCAAGAGACCCAGTACTTC.

V and J are TRBV19 and TRBJ2-5, with 9 positions matching TRBD2. With V trimmed by 4 bases and J by 7 bases, 7 bases remained unmatched. Germline V gene sequence: CDR1 LNHDA, CDR2 SQIVND (reference sequence). The CDR3 length is 14 residues. The CDR3 nucleotides are TGTGCCAGTAGTAGCGGCGGGGGGGCAGGGACCCAGTACTTC. This sequence encodes CASSSGGGAGTQYF.

The chain carries TRBV4-2 and TRBJ2-3, with 7 bases fitting TRBD2. This CDR3 contains 16 residues. Germline trimming cut 4 bases from V and 0 bases from J; bases unmatched to any gene: 7. Per the germline V gene, CDR1 is LGHNA and CDR2 is YNFKEQ. The CDR3: CASSPRRDYSTDTQYF. CDR3 nucleotide sequence: TGTGCCAGCAGCCCTCGCCGGGACTATAGCACAGATACGCAGTATTTT.

This sequence joins TRBV28 and TRBJ1-6; D is unclear. Per the germline V gene, CDR1 is MDHEN and CDR2 is SYDVKM. The CDR3 runs to 13 residues. V was cut by 7 bases and J by 5 bases, with 9 bases left in between. The CDR3 here is CASKRRNNSPLHF. CDR3 in DNA: TGTGCCAGCAAAAGGCGGAATAATTCACCCCTCCACTTT.

This clone was observed a few times. The chain joins TRBV27 to TRBJ1-5; 7 bases align to TRBD1. The CDR3 runs 14 residues. Germline V gene data show CDR1 as MNHEY and CDR2 as SMNVEV (reference sequence). V was pared by 6 bases and J by 7 bases, with 9 bases of the junction left unmatched. Here the CDR3 reads CASSRRQGGQPQHF. DNA of the CDR3: TGTGCCAGCAGCAGACGACAGGGAGGGCAGCCCCAGCATTTT.

The J gene is TRBJ2-2, the V gene TRBV5-1, with a possible D match to TRBD1 (6 bases). The germline V gene has CDR1 SGHRS and CDR2 YFSETQ. The CDR3 is 16 amino acids. With 4 bases removed from V and 2 bases from J, the gap between germline ends came to 15 bases. This CDR3 is CASSTLRDKNTGELFF. CDR3 bases: TGCGCCAGCAGCACCCTTCGGGACAAAAACACCGGGGAGCTGTTTTTT.

This clone was observed a single time. V and J are TRBV12-5 and TRBJ2-2; 13 positions agree with TRBD2. The J segment lost 1 base and the V segment lost 1 base, leaving 9 bases of the junction unmatched. This CDR3 is built from 20 residues. Germline V gives CDR1 LGHNT, CDR2 FRNRAP. The CDR3 region has the DNA TGTGCTAGTGGTTTGGGGGCCGGGACTAGCGGGGAAGGGAACACCGGGGAGCTGTTTTTT. Protein product: CASGLGAGTSGEGNTGELFF.

The chain recombines TRBV27 with TRBJ1-2; D gene ambiguous. V lost 0 bases, J lost 8 bases, and 13 bases lay in between. This CDR3 comprises 14 residues. Germline V gene lookup returns CDR1 MNHEY and CDR2 SMNVEV (reference sequence). CDR3 in amino acids: CASSLSGRHWGYTF. The CDR3 DNA is TGTGCCAGCAGTTTATCGGGGAGACACTGGGGCTACACCTTC.

The chain carries TRBV27 and TRBJ2-7, with D perhaps TRBD2 (5 bases). The CDR3 runs to 13 residues. V was clipped by 8 bases and J by 1 base, with 12 bases between them. Germline CDR1 reads MNHEY; CDR2 reads SMNVEV (reference sequence). CDR3 sequence: CASSTTGSYEQYF. The CDR3 nucleotides are TGTGCCAGCTCGACCACGGGATCCTACGAGCAGTACTTC.

V gene TRBV29-1 combines with J gene TRBJ2-1; the D gene is possibly TRBD1 (6 bases). Trimming removed 7 bases at V and 8 bases at J, with 15 bases between. CDR1 is SQVTM and CDR2 is ANQGSEA in the germline V gene. The CDR3 is made up of 12 amino acids. The CDR3, as DNA: TGCAGCGCCCTGGACAGAGGCGATGAGCAGTTCTTC. Protein sequence: CSALDRGDEQFF.

The rearrangement uses TRBV19 and TRBJ2-7; TRBD2 matches at 10 bases. Germline trimming cut 6 bases from V and 6 bases from J; bases unmatched to any gene: 5. The CDR3 is 13 amino acids. Per germline, CDR1 LNHDA and CDR2 SQIVND (reference sequence). CDR3 bases: TGTGCCAGTAGCATGGGACTAGCGAGCGAGCAGTACTTC. Protein sequence: CASSMGLASEQYF.

This chain connects TRBV15 to TRBJ2-2, with D possibly being TRBD2 (6 bases). V was shortened by 3 bases and J by 1 base, with 12 bases between the two germline ends. Germline CDR1 LNHNV, CDR2 YYDKDF (reference sequence). This CDR3 contains 16 residues. The CDR3, as DNA: TGTGCCACCAGCAGGGACACCGGGGGGAACACCGGGGAGCTGTTTTTT. It encodes CATSRDTGGNTGELFF. Combining the CDR3 with reference TRBV15 and TRBJ2-2 gives the whole variable domain DAMVIQNPRYQVTQFGKPVTLSCSQTLNHNVMYWYQQKSSQAPKLLFHYYDKDFNNEADTPDNFQSRRPNTSFCFLDIRSPGLGDTAMYLCATSRDTGGNTGELFFGEGSRLTVL.

The sample holds one count of this clone. The V call is TRBV4-1, the J call TRBJ1-1; no firm D call. V gave up 1 base and J gave up 0 bases, with 3 bases separating them. Germline lookup yields CDR1 MGHRA and CDR2 YSYEKL. The CDR3 totals 13 residues. DNA for the CDR3: TGCGCCAGCAGCCAAGCTGTGAACACTGAAGCTTTCTTT. Its protein product is CASSQAVNTEAFF.

This chain connects TRBV5-4 to TRBJ1-3; D perhaps matches TRBD1 (5 bases). CDR1 is SGHNT, CDR2 YYREEE, per germline (reference sequence). The CDR3 is 17 amino acids. The V gene lost 9 bases and the J gene lost 2 bases, with 24 bases spanning the gap. CDR3: CATNDGAHGLPGNTIYF. CDR3 coding DNA: TGTGCCACCAATGACGGGGCCCATGGTCTTCCTGGAAACACCATATATTTT.

The chain couples TRBV20-1 to TRBJ2-5; the D is unclear. The CDR3 spans 11 residues. Germline V lookup: CDR1 DFQATT, CDR2 SNEGSKA (reference sequence). The germline V and J ends were trimmed by 0 bases and 4 bases, with 3 bases remaining between them. The CDR3 coding sequence is TGCAGTGCTAGAGAGAGAGAGACCCAGTACTTC. As protein: CSARERETQYF.

The chain carries TRBV18 and TRBJ2-2; possibly TRBD2 for D (5 bases). V shed 2 bases and J shed 0 bases, with 10 bases lying between them. The CDR3 totals 16 residues. The germline V gene encodes CDR1 KGHSH and CDR2 LQKENI. In DNA, the CDR3 is TGTGCCAGCTCACCAATCCCCGGGACGAACACCGGGGAGCTGTTTTTT. It translates to CASSPIPGTNTGELFF.

The chain links TRBV9 to TRBJ1-6; 8 nucleotides align to TRBD1. V lost 1 base and J lost 5; bases outside the gene matches: 11. The CDR3 totals 18 residues. The germline CDR1 and CDR2 sequences are SGDLS and YYNGEE. CDR3 region: CASSVIGWTGSNNSPLHF. The CDR3, as DNA: TGTGCCAGCAGCGTAATTGGTTGGACAGGGAGTAATAATTCACCCCTCCACTTT.

This chain connects TRBV29-1 to TRBJ1-1, with a tentative D call TRBD1 (5 bases). The CDR3 extends over 10 amino acids. Germline V lookup: CDR1 SQVTM, CDR2 ANQGSEA. Trimming removed 4 bases at V and 6 bases at J, with 6 bases between. CDR3 DNA sequence: TGCAGCGTTGGGGACCCTGAAGCTTTCTTT. Encoded protein: CSVGDPEAFF.

The V gene is TRBV7-3, the J gene TRBJ2-1; D unclear. The CDR3 has 16 amino acids. The V gene lost 2 bases and the J gene lost 4 bases, with 15 bases spanning the gap. Germline CDR1 SGHTA, CDR2 FQGTGA. The CDR3 coding sequence is TGTGCCAGCAGCTTATCAGACCCTCCGCCATACAATGAGCAGTTCTTC. It translates to CASSLSDPPPYNEQFF.

This chain joins TRBV19 and TRBJ1-2; no firm D call. Per the germline V gene, CDR1 is LNHDA and CDR2 is SQIVND (reference sequence). Trimming took off 5 bases at V and 4 bases at J, with 11 bases between the two ends. This CDR3 contains 13 residues. CDR3 sequence (DNA): TGTGCCAGTAGTCTCAGAGAAACCTATGGCTACACCTTC. This gives the protein CASSLRETYGYTF.

This chain joins TRBV11-3 and TRBJ2-3; weak D call: TRBD2 (5 bases). CDR1 is SGHNT and CDR2 is YENEEA in the germline V gene. The CDR3 covers 13 residues. V lost 1 base and J lost 3, with 5 bases in between. CDR3 in DNA: TGTGCCAGCAGCTTAGGAGGGACAGATACGCAGTATTTT. Amino acid sequence: CASSLGGTDTQYF.

The chain recombines TRBV5-1 with TRBJ2-1; TRBD2 is a possible D gene (6 bases). Germline V gene data show CDR1 as SGHRS and CDR2 as YFSETQ. The CDR3 is 15 amino acids. V was cut by 4 bases and J by 8 bases, with 19 bases left in between. The CDR3 protein is CASSRSGTRTYEQFF. The CDR3 DNA reads TGCGCCAGCAGCAGGTCCGGGACTCGTACTTATGAGCAGTTCTTC.

V and J are TRBV7-2 and TRBJ1-1; D gene ambiguous. Trimming removed 1 base at V and 5 bases at J, with 8 bases between. The germline gives CDR1 SGHTA, CDR2 FQGNSA. This CDR3 has 13 residues. The CDR3 is CASSLGGGTEAFF. DNA of the CDR3: TGTGCCAGCAGCTTAGGCGGAGGGACTGAAGCTTTCTTT.

V gene TRBV9 combines with J gene TRBJ2-5, with 9 nucleotides matching TRBD2. Germline values: CDR1 SGDLS, CDR2 YYNGEE. The CDR3 is 15 residues long. Germline trimming cut 4 bases from V and 4 bases from J; bases unmatched to any gene: 8. The CDR3 reads CASSRDSGRGETQYF. The CDR3 coding sequence is TGTGCCAGCAGCCGGGATAGCGGGAGAGGAGAGACCCAGTACTTC.

This chain uses TRBV19 with TRBJ1-1; TRBD1 is a possible D gene (5 bases). The CDR3 extends over 14 amino acids. The germline V and J ends were trimmed by 5 bases and 3 bases, with 13 bases remaining between them. Germline-derived CDR1 and CDR2 are LNHDA and SQIVND (reference sequence). DNA of the CDR3: TGTGCCAGTAGTTTTTCTCAGGGTTACACTGAAGCTTTCTTT. Translation: CASSFSQGYTEAFF.